The present TCR beta chain was sequenced within a study of blood T cell repertoires in COVID-19. The CDR3 length is 14 residues. Per the germline V gene, CDR1 is SGHTA and CDR2 is FQGNSA. V lost 8 bases to trimming and J lost 4 bases; unmatched junction nucleotides: 10. The data were produced by immunoSEQ multiplex PCR, yet TCRdb's version contains in-frame clones alone and is incomplete. The sample lists about 220,000 clones; 70% to 90% were seen once. The V call is TRBV7-2, the J call TRBJ1-2; 7 bases match TRBD1. Sequencing was carried out using peripheral blood. The TCR comes from a woman in her 70s with COVID-19, enrolled during active disease. The CDR3 sequence: CASGNTGTVYGYTF. The CDR3 region has the DNA TGTGCCAGCGGAAATACCGGGACAGTCTATGGCTACACCTTC.